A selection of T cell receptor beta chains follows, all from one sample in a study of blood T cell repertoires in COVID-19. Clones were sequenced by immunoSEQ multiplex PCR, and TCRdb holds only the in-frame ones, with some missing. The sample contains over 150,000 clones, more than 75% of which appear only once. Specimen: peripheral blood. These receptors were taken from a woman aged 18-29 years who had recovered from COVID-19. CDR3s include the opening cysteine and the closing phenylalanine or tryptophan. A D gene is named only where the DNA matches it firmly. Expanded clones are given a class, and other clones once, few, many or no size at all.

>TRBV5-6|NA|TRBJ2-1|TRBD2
CASSLGGLGHNEQFF
TGTGCCAGCAGCTTGGGGGGACTAGGCCACAATGAGCAGTTCTTC
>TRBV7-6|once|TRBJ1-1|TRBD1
CASSSYRGKNTEAFF
TGTGCCAGCAGCTCGTACAGGGGAAAAAACACTGAAGCTTTCTTT
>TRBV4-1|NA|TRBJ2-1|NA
CASSQTLEQFF
TGCGCCAGCAGCCAAACTCTTGAGCAGTTCTTC
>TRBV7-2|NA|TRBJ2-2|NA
CASSLGAGAGELFF
TGTGCCAGCAGCTTAGGGGCAGGGGCCGGGGAGCTGTTTTTT
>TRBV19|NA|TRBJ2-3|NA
CASSIGEGGSDTQYF
TGTGCCAGTAGTATAGGGGAGGGGGGTTCAGATACGCAGTATTTT
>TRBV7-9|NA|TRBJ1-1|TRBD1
CASSFDRGSFEAFF
TGTGCCAGCAGCTTCGACAGGGGCTCGTTTGAAGCTTTCTTT
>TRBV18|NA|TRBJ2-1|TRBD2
CASSPTRERGNNEQFF
TGTGCCAGCTCACCAACCCGTGAGCGGGGGAACAATGAGCAGTTCTTC
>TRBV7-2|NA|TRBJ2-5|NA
CASSLGAETQYF
TGTGCCAGCAGCTTAGGGGCTGAGACCCAGTACTTC
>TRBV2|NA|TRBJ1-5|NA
CASRQGGIQPQHF
TGTGCCAGCCGTCAGGGTGGGATTCAGCCCCAGCATTTT
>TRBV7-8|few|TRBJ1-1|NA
CASSRQKNTEAFF
TGTGCCAGCAGCCGACAGAAGAACACTGAAGCTTTCTTT
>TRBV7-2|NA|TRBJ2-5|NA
CASSLFQGGEETQYF
TGTGCCAGCAGCTTATTCCAGGGGGGAGAAGAGACCCAGTACTTC
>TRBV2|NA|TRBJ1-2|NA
CASSESRGLGNYGYTF
TGTGCCAGCAGTGAATCTCGGGGACTGGGTAACTATGGCTACACCTTC
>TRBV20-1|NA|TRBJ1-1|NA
CSARDFEAFF
TGCAGTGCCCGGGACTTCGAAGCTTTCTTT
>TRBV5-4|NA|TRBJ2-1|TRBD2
CASSTSGRGEQFF
TGTGCCAGCAGCACAAGTGGGAGGGGTGAGCAGTTCTTC
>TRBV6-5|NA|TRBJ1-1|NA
CASSYSHPETNTEAFF
TGTGCCAGCAGTTACTCACATCCTGAAACGAACACTGAAGCTTTCTTT
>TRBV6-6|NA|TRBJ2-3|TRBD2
CASSYPLAGSADTQYF
TGTGCCAGCAGTTACCCACTAGCGGGGTCGGCAGATACGCAGTATTTT
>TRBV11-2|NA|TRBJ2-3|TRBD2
CASSLAGGSTDTQYF
TGTGCCAGCAGCTTAGCGGGGGGGTCCACAGATACGCAGTATTTT
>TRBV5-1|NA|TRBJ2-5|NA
CASSLEGGVQETQYF
TGCGCCAGCAGCTTGGAGGGGGGGGTCCAAGAGACCCAGTACTTC
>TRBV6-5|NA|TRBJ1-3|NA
CASRPTAISGNTIYF
TGTGCCAGCAGACCCACCGCTATTTCTGGAAACACCATATATTTT
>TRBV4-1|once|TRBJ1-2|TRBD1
CASSQQDRANYGYTF
TGCGCCAGCAGCCAACAGGACAGGGCTAACTATGGCTACACCTTC
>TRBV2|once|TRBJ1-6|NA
CASSGQYNSPLHF
TGTGCCAGCAGTGGCCAGTATAATTCACCCCTCCACTTT
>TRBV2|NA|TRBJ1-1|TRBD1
CASSEVRGLNTEAFF
TGTGCCAGCAGTGAAGTTAGGGGGCTTAACACTGAAGCTTTCTTT
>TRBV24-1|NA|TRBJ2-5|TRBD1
CATSGPGTGGGQETQYF
TGTGCCACCAGTGGCCCCGGGACAGGGGGCGGCCAAGAGACCCAGTACTTC
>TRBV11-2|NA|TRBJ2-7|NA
CASSLDIGQWYEQYF
TGTGCCAGCAGCTTAGATATTGGGCAGTGGTACGAGCAGTACTTC
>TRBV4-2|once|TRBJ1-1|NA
CASSPRRGGITEAFF
TGTGCCAGCAGCCCGCGAAGGGGGGGGATCACTGAAGCTTTCTTT
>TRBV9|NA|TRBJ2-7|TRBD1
CASSVGGTGFYEQYF
TGTGCCAGCAGCGTAGGAGGGACAGGTTTCTACGAGCAGTACTTC
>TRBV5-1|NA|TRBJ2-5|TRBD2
CASSLGVAGASETQYF
TGCGCCAGCAGCTTGGGAGTAGCGGGAGCGTCAGAGACCCAGTACTTC
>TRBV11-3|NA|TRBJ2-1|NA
CASSSIGGGEQFF
TGTGCCAGCAGCTCAATTGGAGGAGGTGAGCAGTTCTTC
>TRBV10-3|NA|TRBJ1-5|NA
CAISESSSNQPQHF
TGTGCCATCAGTGAGTCGAGCAGCAATCAGCCCCAGCATTTT
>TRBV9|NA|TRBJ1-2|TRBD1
CASSVRQGSNYGYTF
TGTGCCAGCAGCGTCCGACAGGGGAGCAACTATGGCTACACCTTC
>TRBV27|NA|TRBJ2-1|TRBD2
CASSLSGTSGRRNEQFF
TGTGCCAGCAGTTTATCCGGGACTAGCGGGAGAAGGAATGAGCAGTTCTTC
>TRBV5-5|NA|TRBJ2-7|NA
CASSLAGRAYEQYF
TGTGCCAGCAGCTTGGCGGGAAGAGCCTACGAGCAGTACTTC
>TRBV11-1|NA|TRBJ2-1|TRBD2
CASSWGPSGGNEQFF
TGTGCCAGCAGCTGGGGGCCTAGCGGGGGGAATGAGCAGTTCTTC
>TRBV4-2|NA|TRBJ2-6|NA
CVSSLEVVSGANVLTF
TGTGTCAGCAGTCTAGAGGTAGTCTCTGGGGCCAACGTCCTGACTTTC
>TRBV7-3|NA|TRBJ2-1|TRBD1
CASSTDRGNEQFF
TGTGCCAGCAGTACCGACAGGGGTAATGAGCAGTTCTTC
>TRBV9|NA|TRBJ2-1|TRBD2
CASSVSGLSYNEQFF
TGTGCCAGCAGCGTTAGCGGGCTCTCCTACAATGAGCAGTTCTTC
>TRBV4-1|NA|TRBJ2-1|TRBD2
CASSSPGLAEYNEQFF
TGCGCCAGCAGCTCACCGGGACTAGCGGAATACAATGAGCAGTTCTTC
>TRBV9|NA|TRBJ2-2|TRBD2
CASSQLAGLNTGELFF
TGTGCCAGCAGCCAACTAGCGGGACTAAACACCGGGGAGCTGTTTTTT
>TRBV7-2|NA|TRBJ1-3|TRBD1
CASSFQQGSSGNTIYF
TGTGCCAGCAGCTTCCAACAGGGGAGCTCTGGAAACACCATATATTTT
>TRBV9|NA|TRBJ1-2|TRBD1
CASSAAGTGGVIGYGYTF
TGTGCCAGCAGCGCAGCCGGGACAGGGGGTGTTATCGGCTATGGCTACACCTTC
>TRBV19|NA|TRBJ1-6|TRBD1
CASGTVNSPLHF
TGTGCCAGCGGGACAGTAAATTCACCCCTCCACTTT
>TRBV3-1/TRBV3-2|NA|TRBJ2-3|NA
CASSQTGPTDTQYF
TGTGCCAGCTCCCAGACAGGCCCTACAGATACGCAGTATTTT
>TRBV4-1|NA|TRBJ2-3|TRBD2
CASSHPQRGGTDTQYF
TGCGCCAGCAGCCATCCCCAGCGGGGGGGCACAGATACGCAGTATTTT
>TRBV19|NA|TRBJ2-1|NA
CASSGGQNEQFF
TGTGCCAGTAGTGGCGGACAGAATGAGCAGTTCTTC
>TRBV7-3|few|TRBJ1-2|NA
CASSPQAGAPGYTF
TGTGCCAGCAGCCCCCAAGCGGGGGCACCCGGCTACACCTTC
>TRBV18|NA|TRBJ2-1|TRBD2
CASSPPLAGGPNEQFF
TGTGCCAGCTCACCACCACTAGCGGGAGGGCCAAATGAGCAGTTCTTC
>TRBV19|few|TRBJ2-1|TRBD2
CASRNKRGGSYNEQFF
TGTGCCAGTAGAAATAAGCGGGGGGGCTCCTACAATGAGCAGTTCTTC
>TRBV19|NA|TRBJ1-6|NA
CASRDSGFNSPLHF
TGTGCCAGTAGGGACAGCGGTTTTAATTCACCCCTCCACTTT
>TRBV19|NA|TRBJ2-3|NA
CASSRSTPSTDTQYF
TGTGCCAGTAGTAGATCCACTCCTAGCACAGATACGCAGTATTTT
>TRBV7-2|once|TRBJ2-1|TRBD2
CASSRTSGGGNEQFF
TGTGCCAGCAGCCGGACTAGCGGGGGAGGCAATGAGCAGTTCTTC